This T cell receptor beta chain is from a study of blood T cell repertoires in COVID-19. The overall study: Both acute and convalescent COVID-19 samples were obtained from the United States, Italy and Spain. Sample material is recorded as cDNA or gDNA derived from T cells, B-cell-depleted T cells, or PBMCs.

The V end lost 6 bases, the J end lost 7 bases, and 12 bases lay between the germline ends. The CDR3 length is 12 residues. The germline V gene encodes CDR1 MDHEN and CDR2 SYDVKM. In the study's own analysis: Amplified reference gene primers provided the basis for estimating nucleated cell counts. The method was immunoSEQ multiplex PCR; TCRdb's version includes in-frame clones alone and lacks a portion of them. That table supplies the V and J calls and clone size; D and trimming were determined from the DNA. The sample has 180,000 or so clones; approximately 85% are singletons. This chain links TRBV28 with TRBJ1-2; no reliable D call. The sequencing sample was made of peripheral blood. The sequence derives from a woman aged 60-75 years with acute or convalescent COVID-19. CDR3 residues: CASSSGGLGYTF. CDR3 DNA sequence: TGTGCCAGCAGCAGTGGAGGGCTTGGCTACACCTTC.